This is a list of T cell receptor beta chains from one sample in a study of T cell repertoires in cytomegalovirus infection. No antigen has been assigned to these receptors. TCRdb reprocessed the reads via MiXCR and lists one record per CDR3 protein. The sample consists of roughly 800,000 distinct CDR3 sequences, around 29% of them appearing once. The input for sequencing was cultured CD8+ T cells from PBMCs, taken from culture after CMV antigen stimulation. Receptors originate from a human donor in good health (CMV status not recorded). Some clones in this sample may be carry-over from other donors' samples. Both conserved end residues are part of each CDR3. The D gene is left open where the match is weak. Clone size is stated in some rows and not others, as once, few, many or a class when expanded.

d_call: -; v_call: TRBV28; j_call: TRBJ2-5; clone_size: many; cdr3_nt: TGTGCCAGCAGTTTATGGGCGGCGGAAGAGACCCAGTACTTC; cdr3_aa: CASSLWAAEETQYF
d_call: -; v_call: TRBV7-8; j_call: TRBJ2-1; clone_size: many; cdr3_nt: TGTGCCAGCAGTTTAGCTGGGGAGCAGTTCTTC; cdr3_aa: CASSLAGEQFF
d_call: TRBD2; v_call: TRBV7-8; j_call: TRBJ2-3; clone_size: many; cdr3_nt: TGTGCCAGCACTACCGGGGGGGAAGATACGCAGTATTTT; cdr3_aa: CASTTGGEDTQYF
d_call: TRBD1; v_call: TRBV12-5; j_call: TRBJ2-1; clone_size: -; cdr3_nt: TGTGCTAGTGGTTTGGGATTCTATGGGACAGAGGATCACAATGAGCAGTTCTTC; cdr3_aa: CASGLGFYGTEDHNEQFF
d_call: -; v_call: TRBV14; j_call: TRBJ2-1; clone_size: once; cdr3_nt: TGTGCCAGCAGGCTGAGGGGTGCTAGCAATGAGCAGTTCTTC; cdr3_aa: CASRLRGASNEQFF
d_call: -; v_call: TRBV7-8; j_call: TRBJ1-2; clone_size: many; cdr3_nt: TGTGCCAGCAGCTTAGCGGGACGCAGAAACTATGGCTACACCTTC; cdr3_aa: CASSLAGRRNYGYTF
d_call: -; v_call: TRBV24-1; j_call: TRBJ2-5; clone_size: -; cdr3_nt: TGTGCCACCAGGGACACAGGAGCCCAAGAGACCCAGTACTTC; cdr3_aa: CATRDTGAQETQYF
d_call: TRBD1; v_call: TRBV6-1; j_call: TRBJ1-6; clone_size: few; cdr3_nt: TGTGCCAGCAGCAAGCGGGACAGGAGCAATTCACCCCTCCACTTT; cdr3_aa: CASSKRDRSNSPLHF
d_call: -; v_call: TRBV7-2; j_call: TRBJ2-5; clone_size: -; cdr3_nt: TGTGCCAGCAGCCGAAAATGGCGGGGGCCGCTCGAGGAGACCCAGTACTTC; cdr3_aa: CASSRKWRGPLEETQYF
d_call: TRBD1; v_call: TRBV6-1; j_call: TRBJ1-2; clone_size: few; cdr3_nt: TGTGCCAGCAGCCCGGACAGGGGCCCACAGGATGGCTACACCTTC; cdr3_aa: CASSPDRGPQDGYTF
d_call: -; v_call: TRBV7-8; j_call: TRBJ1-2; clone_size: -; cdr3_nt: TGTGCCAGCAGCTTAGCGATGGGGACACGCGATGGCTACACCTTC; cdr3_aa: CASSLAMGTRDGYTF
d_call: TRBD2; v_call: TRBV7-6; j_call: TRBJ2-3; clone_size: few; cdr3_nt: TGTGCCAGCAGCCCGACTAGCGGGGTAGGCACAGATACGCAGTATTTT; cdr3_aa: CASSPTSGVGTDTQYF
d_call: -; v_call: TRBV7-6; j_call: TRBJ1-6; clone_size: many; cdr3_nt: TGTGCCAGCAGCTTAGGTGGTCAGAATTCACCCCTCCACTTT; cdr3_aa: CASSLGGQNSPLHF
d_call: -; v_call: TRBV4-1; j_call: TRBJ2-3; clone_size: few; cdr3_nt: TGCGCCAGCAGCCAAGTTCCGGACACAGATACGCAGTATTTT; cdr3_aa: CASSQVPDTDTQYF
d_call: -; v_call: TRBV27; j_call: TRBJ1-1; clone_size: few; cdr3_nt: TGTGCCAGCAGTATGGGGCCCAGCCCGGGTTGGGAAGCTTTCTTT; cdr3_aa: CASSMGPSPGWEAFF
d_call: -; v_call: TRBV7-9; j_call: TRBJ1-5; clone_size: -; cdr3_nt: TGTGCCAGCAGCTTAGGTGCAGCCCCCCAGCATTTT; cdr3_aa: CASSLGAAPQHF
d_call: -; v_call: TRBV6-1; j_call: TRBJ1-1; clone_size: few; cdr3_nt: TGTGCCAGCCAACAGATGAACACTGAAGCTTTCTTT; cdr3_aa: CASQQMNTEAFF
d_call: -; v_call: TRBV6-5; j_call: TRBJ1-1; clone_size: -; cdr3_nt: TGTGCCAGCAGTTACGACTCGGTGGGGAACACTGAAGCTTTCTTT; cdr3_aa: CASSYDSVGNTEAFF
d_call: -; v_call: TRBV12-3/TRBV12-4; j_call: TRBJ2-1; clone_size: few; cdr3_nt: TGTGCCAGCAGCCCAAGGACAGTTTTAAGTTACAATGAGCAGTTCTTC; cdr3_aa: CASSPRTVLSYNEQFF
d_call: -; v_call: TRBV28; j_call: TRBJ2-1; clone_size: -; cdr3_nt: TGTGCCAGCAGTCCGGATTCAGGCTACCTCTACAATGAGCAGTTCTTC; cdr3_aa: CASSPDSGYLYNEQFF
d_call: -; v_call: TRBV25-1; j_call: TRBJ1-6; clone_size: -; cdr3_nt: TGTGCCAGCAGTGAATTCTTCTTAGGGGGACCCCAGACAGGTTCCCTCCACTTT; cdr3_aa: CASSEFFLGGPQTGSLHF
d_call: TRBD2; v_call: TRBV4-1; j_call: TRBJ2-1; clone_size: few; cdr3_nt: TGCGCCAGCAGCCACCCCGGACTAGCGGGGAGGGATGAGCAGTTCTTC; cdr3_aa: CASSHPGLAGRDEQFF
d_call: -; v_call: TRBV6-6; j_call: TRBJ2-1; clone_size: -; cdr3_nt: TGTGCCAGCAGTTACTTTTCGGGGGCACATGAGCAGTTCTTC; cdr3_aa: CASSYFSGAHEQFF
d_call: -; v_call: TRBV3-1; j_call: TRBJ2-1; clone_size: once; cdr3_nt: TGTGCCAGCAGCCAAGAAAGGGGGGATGAGCAGTTCTTC; cdr3_aa: CASSQERGDEQFF
d_call: -; v_call: TRBV6-2/TRBV6-3; j_call: TRBJ2-2; clone_size: few; cdr3_nt: TGTGCCAGCAGTTTGCTCTATCCCGGGCCCTCGAACACCGGGGAGCTGTTTTTT; cdr3_aa: CASSLLYPGPSNTGELFF
d_call: -; v_call: TRBV12-5; j_call: TRBJ2-5; clone_size: -; cdr3_nt: TGTGCTAGTGGTTTGATAACTCTAGGCGGGGACTGGGAGACCCAGTACTTC; cdr3_aa: CASGLITLGGDWETQYF
d_call: -; v_call: TRBV27; j_call: TRBJ1-2; clone_size: -; cdr3_nt: TGTGCCAGCAGTTCCCCGACAGGAGAGGCGTTTGATGGCTACACCTTC; cdr3_aa: CASSSPTGEAFDGYTF
d_call: -; v_call: TRBV15; j_call: TRBJ2-5; clone_size: once; cdr3_nt: TGTGCCACCAGCGGCTCAGGAGAGACCCAGTACTTC; cdr3_aa: CATSGSGETQYF
d_call: -; v_call: TRBV12-3/TRBV12-4; j_call: TRBJ1-5; clone_size: -; cdr3_nt: TGTGCCAGCAGTTTAGTGATTCAGCGCAATCAGCCCCAGCATTTT; cdr3_aa: CASSLVIQRNQPQHF
d_call: TRBD2; v_call: TRBV7-2; j_call: TRBJ2-5; clone_size: few; cdr3_nt: TGTGCCAGCAGCCCCCGACTAGCGGGGGTTGAGACCCAGTACTTC; cdr3_aa: CASSPRLAGVETQYF
d_call: -; v_call: TRBV27; j_call: TRBJ2-2; clone_size: -; cdr3_nt: TGTGCCAGCAGTCCCCTGGGGGGCTGGGACACCGGGGAGCTGTTTTTT; cdr3_aa: CASSPLGGWDTGELFF
d_call: -; v_call: TRBV4-1; j_call: TRBJ1-4; clone_size: -; cdr3_nt: TGCGCCAGCAGCCAAGATATCTCGGGCTATAATGAAAAACTGTTTTTT; cdr3_aa: CASSQDISGYNEKLFF
d_call: -; v_call: TRBV4-1; j_call: TRBJ1-5; clone_size: -; cdr3_nt: TGCGCCAGCAGCCTCCAAGTTCAGGGTGGTCAGCCCCAGCATTTT; cdr3_aa: CASSLQVQGGQPQHF
d_call: -; v_call: TRBV12-3/TRBV12-4; j_call: TRBJ2-2; clone_size: -; cdr3_nt: TGTGCCAGCAGTTTAGCCGTCTACACCGGGGAGCTGTTTTTT; cdr3_aa: CASSLAVYTGELFF
d_call: TRBD2; v_call: TRBV27; j_call: TRBJ2-3; clone_size: few; cdr3_nt: TGTGCCAGCAAGCGGAGTCTGAGTAGCGGGGGGGCCTTAAGCACAGATACGCAGTATTTT; cdr3_aa: CASKRSLSSGGALSTDTQYF
d_call: -; v_call: TRBV7-1; j_call: TRBJ2-3; clone_size: few; cdr3_nt: TGTGCCAGCAGCTCCCGAGAGCCAGATACGCAGTATTTT; cdr3_aa: CASSSREPDTQYF
d_call: -; v_call: TRBV6-2/TRBV6-3; j_call: TRBJ2-2; clone_size: few; cdr3_nt: TGTGCCAGCAGTTACCTTACCACAGGGACGGGCACCGGGGAGCTGTTTTTT; cdr3_aa: CASSYLTTGTGTGELFF
d_call: TRBD1; v_call: TRBV7-3; j_call: TRBJ2-1; clone_size: -; cdr3_nt: TGTGCCAGCAGCATGACAGGGATCAATGAGCAGTTCTTC; cdr3_aa: CASSMTGINEQFF
d_call: TRBD1; v_call: TRBV4-3; j_call: TRBJ1-6; clone_size: -; cdr3_nt: TGCGCCAGCAGCCAGGCTACGGACAGGGGCTCACCCCTCCACTTT; cdr3_aa: CASSQATDRGSPLHF
d_call: -; v_call: TRBV6-5; j_call: TRBJ1-3; clone_size: few; cdr3_nt: TGTGCCAGCAGTTACGATCCGGTAAACACCATATATTTT; cdr3_aa: CASSYDPVNTIYF
d_call: -; v_call: TRBV7-8; j_call: TRBJ1-1; clone_size: many; cdr3_nt: TGTGCCAGCAGCTTAAGGGGGGGGTCGCGCGGGGCCCTTGAAGCTTTCTTT; cdr3_aa: CASSLRGGSRGALEAFF
d_call: -; v_call: TRBV28; j_call: TRBJ2-3; clone_size: few; cdr3_nt: TGTGCCAGCAGTTTAATGGGAGCCCCGCCCAGCACAGATACGCAGTATTTT; cdr3_aa: CASSLMGAPPSTDTQYF
d_call: -; v_call: TRBV7-8; j_call: TRBJ2-2; clone_size: -; cdr3_nt: TGTGCCAGCAGAAGATCTGCGGGCACCGGGGAGCTGTTTTTT; cdr3_aa: CASRRSAGTGELFF
d_call: -; v_call: TRBV19; j_call: TRBJ2-7; clone_size: -; cdr3_nt: TGTGCCACCAAAAGGGACACAGGGACCTACGAGCAGTACTTC; cdr3_aa: CATKRDTGTYEQYF
d_call: -; v_call: TRBV27; j_call: TRBJ2-3; clone_size: once; cdr3_nt: TGTGCCAGCAGCAACAGAGGGGAAATTCATACGCAGTATTTT; cdr3_aa: CASSNRGEIHTQYF
d_call: -; v_call: TRBV12-3/TRBV12-4; j_call: TRBJ2-3; clone_size: few; cdr3_nt: TGTGCCAGCAGTTTATTACTCAGGGTAGGGGATACGCAGTATTTT; cdr3_aa: CASSLLLRVGDTQYF
d_call: -; v_call: TRBV5-1; j_call: TRBJ1-1; clone_size: -; cdr3_nt: TGCGCCAGCAGCTTGGACCAGCCAGGGGCCGGAGCTTTCTTT; cdr3_aa: CASSLDQPGAGAFF
d_call: TRBD1; v_call: TRBV19; j_call: TRBJ2-3; clone_size: -; cdr3_nt: TGTGCCAGTAGACCACGGACAGGGATAAGCACAGATACGCAGTATTTT; cdr3_aa: CASRPRTGISTDTQYF